One T cell receptor (beta chain) is described in this entry. The primer mix had 60 Vbeta and 13 Jbeta primers. Sequencing was performed with immunoSEQ multiplex PCR; in TCRdb, only in-frame clones are kept and a portion is missing. The table includes about 150,000 clones, roughly 80% detected once. This sample was included in a study of cytomegalovirus exposure and HLA in healthy donors. V was shortened by 2 bases and J by 5 bases, with 19 bases between the two germline ends. The CDR3 runs to 17 residues. The germline V gene encodes CDR1 SGHKS and CDR2 YYEKEE (reference sequence). This clonotype was obtained from a middle-aged man in good health and CMV-seropositive. This chain connects TRBV5-5 to TRBJ1-4; D gene unclear. The source material was PBMCs. The CDR3 coding sequence is TGTGCCAGCAGCTTAACCCCCCGGGGAGGCGAAAATGAAAAACTGTTTTTT. It specifies CASSLTPRGGENEKLFF.